The 21 T cell receptor beta chains below were found in one sample sequenced in a study of post-analysis software for immune sequencing data. cDNA libraries for TCR beta contained unique molecular identifiers. Using its own MiXCR run on the PCR reads, TCRdb lists one record per CDR3 protein. The table includes hundreds of thousands of distinct CDR3 sequences, 25% to 30% detected once. No antigens are known for them. Study-level points and caveats: Controls had lower frequencies than patients of five TRBV segments, which included TRBV5-6, TRBV5-1 and TRBV20-1.

Source material: blood. The receptors originated from a girl between 5 and 17 years old with multiple sclerosis.

The genes are TRBV7-9 and TRBJ1-4; no clear D. The V gene's germline CDR1 is SEHNR and CDR2 FQNEAQ (reference sequence). This CDR3 spans 16 amino acids. V was clipped by 2 bases and J by 3 bases, with 13 bases between them. Here the CDR3 DNA reads TGTGCCAGCAGCTTATTCGAGACACCGTCTAATGAAAAACTGTTTTTT. This translates into CASSLFETPSNEKLFF.

V and J are TRBV5-1 and TRBJ1-4; D remains ambiguous. V was clipped by 4 bases and J by 8 bases, with 15 bases between them. The CDR3 runs to 14 residues. From germline, CDR1 is SGHRS and CDR2 YFSETQ. This chain's CDR3 is CASSLSGRWEKLFF. The CDR3 nucleotides are TGCGCCAGCAGCCTGAGCGGCAGGTGGGAAAAACTGTTTTTT.

This clonotype occurred a few times. The rearrangement links TRBV20-1 to TRBJ1-2; D remains unclear. V was trimmed by 6 bases and J by 6 bases, leaving 11 bases between them. This CDR3 contains 11 residues. Germline CDR1 DFQATT, CDR2 SNEGSKA (reference sequence). CDR3 region: CSARRLDGYTF. In DNA form, the CDR3 reads TGCAGTGCCAGACGGTTGGATGGCTACACCTTC.

This chain connects TRBV20-1 to TRBJ2-2, with TRBD2 matching 10 bases. Germline V CDR1 and CDR2: DFQATT, SNEGSKA (reference sequence). This CDR3 is 14 amino acids long. V shed 2 bases, J shed 3 bases, and the junction held 0 bases outside the gene matches. The CDR3 here is CSARLAGDTGELFF. The CDR3 DNA follows: TGCAGTGCTAGACTAGCGGGAGACACCGGGGAGCTGTTTTTT.

V is TRBV7-2 and J is TRBJ2-7, with TRBD1 identical over 7 bases. The CDR3 has 14 amino acids. Unmatched junction bases numbered 9, after V lost 4 bases and J lost 6 bases. Germline V gene data show CDR1 as SGHTA and CDR2 as FQGNSA. CDR3 DNA sequence: TGTGCCAGCAGCTCCCGACAGGGTGCGGCCGAGCAGTACTTC. This encodes CASSSRQGAAEQYF.

The rearrangement joins TRBV20-1 to TRBJ1-2, with D hard to call. V was trimmed by 4 bases and J by 1 base, leaving 7 bases between them. Germline CDR1 and CDR2: DFQATT and SNEGSKA (reference sequence). The CDR3 has 12 residues. This CDR3 reads CSATDVNYGYTF. The CDR3 DNA reads as TGCAGTGCTACAGATGTTAACTATGGCTACACCTTC.

This clonotype has more than one count but fewer than ten. The rearrangement uses TRBV29-1 and TRBJ2-7, with 9 positions matching TRBD1. Germline values: CDR1 SQVTM, CDR2 ANQGSEA. Trimming cost V 2 bases and J 3 bases; bases outside gene matches: 5. The CDR3 consists of 14 residues. This chain's CDR3 is CSVETTGGIYEQYF. The CDR3 DNA reads as TGCAGCGTTGAAACGACAGGGGGTATCTACGAGCAGTACTTC.

The V call is TRBV20-1, the J call TRBJ2-5; unclear D gene. This CDR3 contains 11 residues. CDR1 DFQATT and CDR2 SNEGSKA come from the germline V gene (reference sequence). V lost 3 bases, J lost 4 bases, and 6 bases lay in between. The CDR3 loop is CSASPGETQYF. The CDR3 nucleotides read TGCAGTGCTAGCCCGGGAGAGACCCAGTACTTC.

CDR3 DNA: TGCAGTGCCGAGGGGTCTTCTATTGGCAAAAACATTCAGTACTTC. This codes for CSAEGSSIGKNIQYF. This chain uses TRBV20-1 with TRBJ2-4, with D perhaps TRBD1 or TRBD2 (5 bases each). Germline V gene sequence: CDR1 DFQATT, CDR2 SNEGSKA (reference sequence). The CDR3 sequence is 15 residues long. V was shortened by 6 bases and J by 3 bases, with 18 bases between the two germline ends.

There are a few counts of this clonotype. The chain joins TRBV5-1 to TRBJ2-7; a possible D gene is TRBD1 (6 bases). The CDR3 totals 14 residues. Trimming removed 0 bases from V and 5 bases from J, with 12 bases in between. Germline assignment: CDR1 SGHRS and CDR2 YFSETQ. The chain's CDR3 is CASSLAPGHHEQYF. CDR3 DNA: TGCGCCAGCAGCTTGGCCCCGGGACACCACGAGCAGTACTTC.

The V and J genes are TRBV7-2 and TRBJ2-7; either TRBD1 or TRBD2 may fit D (5 bases each). The CDR3 consists of 16 residues. Germline-derived CDR1 and CDR2 are SGHTA and FQGNSA. V was shortened by 1 base and J by 6 bases, with 19 bases between the two germline ends. CDR3 residues: CASSLVRPAGTREQYF. CDR3 nucleotide sequence: TGTGCCAGCAGCTTAGTTAGGCCGGCAGGGACCCGCGAGCAGTACTTC.

The rearrangement uses TRBV15 and TRBJ1-2; D possibly corresponds to TRBD1 (5 bases). The V gene's germline CDR1 is LNHNV and CDR2 YYDKDF (reference sequence). The CDR3 covers 14 residues. Trimming shortened V by 0 bases and J by 2 bases, and 7 bases separated the two germline ends. Here the CDR3 DNA reads TGTGCCACCAGCAGAGACAGGGTAAACTATGGCTACACCTTC. Amino acids: CATSRDRVNYGYTF.

This clonotype was observed a handful of times. The V gene is TRBV2, the J gene TRBJ1-2; no definite D call. Trimming stripped 6 bases from V and 8 bases from J, with 13 bases between. CDR1 is SNHLY and CDR2 is FYNNEI in the germline V gene. The CDR3 covers 12 residues. This CDR3 is CASRAGPEGYTF. CDR3 bases: TGTGCCAGCAGAGCCGGGCCCGAGGGCTACACCTTC.

The chain has TRBV28 and TRBJ1-5, with D unclear. Germline lookup yields CDR1 MDHEN and CDR2 SYDVKM. The V and J ends lost 10 bases and 0 bases respectively, with 10 bases between them. This CDR3 comprises 13 residues. DNA of the CDR3: TGTGCCACCCTTCCTTATAGCAATCAGCCCCAGCATTTT. Its translation is CATLPYSNQPQHF.

This clonotype was counted only a few times. The chain links TRBV7-2 to TRBJ2-3; D call uncertain. Germline lookup yields CDR1 SGHTA and CDR2 FQGNSA. Trimming took 9 bases from V and 4 from J, leaving 11 bases between them. This CDR3 has 12 residues. This CDR3 is CASQRPADTQYF. The CDR3 DNA sequence: TGTGCCAGTCAGCGTCCGGCAGATACGCAGTATTTT.

On this clonotype itself: A junction boundary mismatches the germline segment, possibly from a read error. The chain is built from TRBV29-1 and TRBJ2-1; D not resolved. Germline V gives CDR1 SQVTM, CDR2 ANQGSEA. The CDR3 is 14 residues long. The chain's CDR3 is CSADRSWSYNEQVF. The CDR3 coding sequence is TGCAGCGCTGACCGTTCTTGGTCCTACAATGAGCAGGTCTTC.

The V call is TRBV7-2, the J call TRBJ2-7; a possible D gene is TRBD2 (6 bases). The CDR3 runs 15 residues. The V end was cut by 5 bases, the J end by 7 bases, with 21 bases between. CDR1 and CDR2 (germline): SGHTA, FQGNSA. CDR3 residues: CASSAYRLRGPEQYF. The DNA of the CDR3 is TGTGCCAGCAGCGCATACAGACTGCGGGGCCCGGAGCAGTACTTC.

The CDR3 DNA reads TGTGCCACCAGTGATTTAGAAACAGGGTCCCAAGAGACCCAGTACTTC. This codes for CATSDLETGSQETQYF. The chain uses TRBV24-1 and TRBJ2-5; maybe TRBD1 (6 bases). Per the germline V gene, CDR1 is KGHDR and CDR2 is SFDVKD. Deletions cut 1 base from V and 1 base from J, with 12 bases between. The CDR3 loop spans 16 amino acids.

This chain uses TRBV3-1 with TRBJ2-4; TRBD1 agrees at 9 bases. V lost 6 bases to trimming and J lost 0 bases; unmatched junction nucleotides: 9. There are 17 residues in the CDR3. The germline gives CDR1 LGHDT, CDR2 YNNKEL (reference sequence). As DNA, the CDR3 is TGTGCCAGCAGTCGAGGGACAGGGACTCTAGCCAAAAACATTCAGTACTTC. Translation: CASSRGTGTLAKNIQYF.

The CDR3 spells CASSFRLRAKEKLFF. As DNA, the CDR3 is TGTGCCAGCAGCTTCCGTCTTAGGGCAAAGGAAAAACTGTTTTTT. V and J are TRBV5-8 and TRBJ1-4; D uncertain. The CDR3 has 15 amino acids. CDR1 is SGHTS, CDR2 YDEGEE, per germline. Deletions cut 2 bases from V and 8 bases from J, with 16 bases between.

Only a few counts were recorded for this clonotype. The chain employs TRBV12-3 or TRBV12-4 and TRBJ1-4, with D possibly TRBD1 on 6 matching bases. V was clipped by 6 bases and J by 8 bases, with 13 bases between them. The CDR3 sequence is 13 residues long. The CDR3 DNA reads as TGTGCCAGCAGGGGGGGCATGGGAGAAAAACTGTTTTTT. Protein: CASRGGMGEKLFF.